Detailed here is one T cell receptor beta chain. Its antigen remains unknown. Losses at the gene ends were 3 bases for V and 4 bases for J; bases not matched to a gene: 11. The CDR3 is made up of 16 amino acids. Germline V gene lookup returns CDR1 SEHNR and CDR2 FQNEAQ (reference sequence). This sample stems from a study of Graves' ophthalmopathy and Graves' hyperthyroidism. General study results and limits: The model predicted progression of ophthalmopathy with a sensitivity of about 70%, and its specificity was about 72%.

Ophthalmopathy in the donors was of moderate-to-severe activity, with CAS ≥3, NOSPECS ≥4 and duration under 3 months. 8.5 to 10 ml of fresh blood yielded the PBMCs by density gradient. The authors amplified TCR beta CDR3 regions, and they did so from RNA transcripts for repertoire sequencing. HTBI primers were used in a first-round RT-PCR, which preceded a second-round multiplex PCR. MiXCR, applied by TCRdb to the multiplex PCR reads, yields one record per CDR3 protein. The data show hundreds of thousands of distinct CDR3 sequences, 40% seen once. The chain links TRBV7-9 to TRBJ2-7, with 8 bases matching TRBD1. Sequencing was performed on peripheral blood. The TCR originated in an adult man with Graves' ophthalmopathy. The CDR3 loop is CASSLGTGPSGYEQYF. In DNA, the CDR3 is TGTGCCAGCAGCTTGGGGACAGGACCCTCGGGATACGAGCAGTACTTC.